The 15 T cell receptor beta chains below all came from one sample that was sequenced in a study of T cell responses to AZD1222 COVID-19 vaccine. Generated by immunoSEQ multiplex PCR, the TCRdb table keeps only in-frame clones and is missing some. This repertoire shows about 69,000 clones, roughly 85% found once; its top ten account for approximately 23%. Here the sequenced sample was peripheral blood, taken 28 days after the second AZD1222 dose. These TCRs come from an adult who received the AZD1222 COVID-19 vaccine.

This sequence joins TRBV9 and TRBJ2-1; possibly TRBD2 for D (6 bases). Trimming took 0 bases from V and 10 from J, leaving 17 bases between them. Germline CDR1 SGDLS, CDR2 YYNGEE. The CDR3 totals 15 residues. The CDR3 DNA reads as TGTGCCAGCAGCGTAGTGGGCCGGCGGGATGGGGAGCAGTTCTTC. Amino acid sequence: CASSVVGRRDGEQFF.

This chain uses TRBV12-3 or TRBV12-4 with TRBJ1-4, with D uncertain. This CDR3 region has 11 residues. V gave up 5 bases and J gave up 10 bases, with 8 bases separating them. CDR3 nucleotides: TGTGCCAGCAGTCATGCGGGAAAACTGTTTTTT. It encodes CASSHAGKLFF.

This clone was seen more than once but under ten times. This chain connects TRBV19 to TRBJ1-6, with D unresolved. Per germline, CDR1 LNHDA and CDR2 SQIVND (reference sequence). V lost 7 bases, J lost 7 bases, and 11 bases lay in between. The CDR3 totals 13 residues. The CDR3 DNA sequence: TGTGCCAGTACTGAGGTTGCGAATTCACCCCTCCACTTT. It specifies CASTEVANSPLHF.

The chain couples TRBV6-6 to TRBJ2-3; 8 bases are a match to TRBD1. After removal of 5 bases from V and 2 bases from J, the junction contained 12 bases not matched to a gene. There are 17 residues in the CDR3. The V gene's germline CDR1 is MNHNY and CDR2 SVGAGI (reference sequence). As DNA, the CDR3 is TGTGCCAGCAGTCTTAACAGGGGGACCAAATCCACAGATACGCAGTATTTT. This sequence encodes CASSLNRGTKSTDTQYF.

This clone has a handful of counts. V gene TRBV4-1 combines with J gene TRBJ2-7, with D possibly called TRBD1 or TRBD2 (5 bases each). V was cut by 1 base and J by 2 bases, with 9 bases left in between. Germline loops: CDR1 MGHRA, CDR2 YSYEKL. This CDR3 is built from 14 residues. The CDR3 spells CASSQVEGPYEQYF. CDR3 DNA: TGCGCCAGCAGCCAAGTTGAGGGGCCCTACGAGCAGTACTTC.

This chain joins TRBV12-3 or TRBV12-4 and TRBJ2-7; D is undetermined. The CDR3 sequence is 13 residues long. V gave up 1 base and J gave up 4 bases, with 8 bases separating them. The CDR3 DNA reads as TGTGCCAGCAGTTTAGATAGCAGATACGAGCAGTACTTC. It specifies CASSLDSRYEQYF.

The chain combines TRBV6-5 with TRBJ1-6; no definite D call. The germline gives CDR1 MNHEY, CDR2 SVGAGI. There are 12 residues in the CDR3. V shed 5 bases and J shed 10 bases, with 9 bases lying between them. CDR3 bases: TGTGCCAGCAGTCCCTTCTCCTCACCCCTCCACTTT. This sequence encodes CASSPFSSPLHF.

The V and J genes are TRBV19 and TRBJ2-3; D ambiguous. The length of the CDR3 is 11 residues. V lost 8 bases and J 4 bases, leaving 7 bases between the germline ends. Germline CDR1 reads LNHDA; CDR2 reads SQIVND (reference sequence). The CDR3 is CASSGPDTQYF. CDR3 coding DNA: TGTGCCAGTTCAGGTCCAGATACGCAGTATTTT.

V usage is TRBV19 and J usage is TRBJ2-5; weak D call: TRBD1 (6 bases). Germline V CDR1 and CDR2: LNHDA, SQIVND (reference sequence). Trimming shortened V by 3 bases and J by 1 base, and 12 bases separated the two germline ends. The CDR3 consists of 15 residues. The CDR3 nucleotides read TGTGCCAGTAGTATGAGAGGACAGCCCCAAGAGACCCAGTACTTC. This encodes CASSMRGQPQETQYF.

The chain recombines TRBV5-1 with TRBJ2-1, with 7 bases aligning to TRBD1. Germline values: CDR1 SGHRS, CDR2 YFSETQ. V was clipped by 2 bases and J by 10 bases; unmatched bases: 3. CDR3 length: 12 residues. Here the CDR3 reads CASSFKGGEQFF. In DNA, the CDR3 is TGCGCCAGCAGCTTCAAAGGGGGCGAGCAGTTCTTC.

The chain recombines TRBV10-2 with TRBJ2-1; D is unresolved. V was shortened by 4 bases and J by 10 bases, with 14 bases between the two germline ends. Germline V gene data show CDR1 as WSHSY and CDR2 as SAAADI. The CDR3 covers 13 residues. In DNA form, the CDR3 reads TGCGCCAGCAGTGCCTCGGAAGTGGGAGAGCAGTTCTTC. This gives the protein CASSASEVGEQFF.

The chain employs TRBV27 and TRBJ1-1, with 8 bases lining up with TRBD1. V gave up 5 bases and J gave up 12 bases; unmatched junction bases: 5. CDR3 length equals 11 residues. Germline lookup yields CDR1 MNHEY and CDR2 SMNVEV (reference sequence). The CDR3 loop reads CASSKGQETFF. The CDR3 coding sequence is TGTGCCAGCAGTAAGGGACAGGAGACTTTCTTT.

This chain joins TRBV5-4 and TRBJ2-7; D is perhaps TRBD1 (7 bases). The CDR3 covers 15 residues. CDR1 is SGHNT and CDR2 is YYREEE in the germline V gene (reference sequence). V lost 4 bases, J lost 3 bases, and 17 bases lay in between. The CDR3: CASSVQGGGGYEQYF. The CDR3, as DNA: TGTGCCAGCAGCGTTCAGGGGGGTGGTGGCTACGAGCAGTACTTC.

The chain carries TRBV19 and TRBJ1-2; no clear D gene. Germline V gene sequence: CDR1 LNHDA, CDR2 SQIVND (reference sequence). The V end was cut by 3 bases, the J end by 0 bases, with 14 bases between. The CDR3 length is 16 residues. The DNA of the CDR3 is TGTGCCAGTAGTATTTCCGGGCAAAGAGCTAACTATGGCTACACCTTC. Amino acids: CASSISGQRANYGYTF.

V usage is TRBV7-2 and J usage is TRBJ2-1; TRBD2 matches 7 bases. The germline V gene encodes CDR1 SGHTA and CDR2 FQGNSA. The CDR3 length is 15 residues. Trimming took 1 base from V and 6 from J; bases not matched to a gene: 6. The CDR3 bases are TGTGCCAGCAGCTTAGGGAATTCGGGGGGCAATGAGCAGTTCTTC. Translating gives CASSLGNSGGNEQFF. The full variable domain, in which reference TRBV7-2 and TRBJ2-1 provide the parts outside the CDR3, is GAGVSQSPSNKVTEKGKDVELRCDPISGHTALYWYRQSLGQGLEFLIYFQGNSAPDKSGLPSDRFSAERTGGSVSTLTIQRTQQEDSAVYLCASSLGNSGGNEQFFGPGTRLTVL.